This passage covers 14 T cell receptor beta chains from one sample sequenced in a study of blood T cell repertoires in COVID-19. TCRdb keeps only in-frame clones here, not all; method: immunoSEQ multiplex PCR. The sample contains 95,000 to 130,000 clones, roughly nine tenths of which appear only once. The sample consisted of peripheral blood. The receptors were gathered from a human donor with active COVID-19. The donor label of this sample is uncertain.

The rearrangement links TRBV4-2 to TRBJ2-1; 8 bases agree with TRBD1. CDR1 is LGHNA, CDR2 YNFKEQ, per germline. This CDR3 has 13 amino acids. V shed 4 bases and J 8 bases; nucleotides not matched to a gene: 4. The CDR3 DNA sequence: TGTGCCAGCAGCCCGCCAGGGGGCGATGAGCAGTTCTTC. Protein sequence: CASSPPGGDEQFF.

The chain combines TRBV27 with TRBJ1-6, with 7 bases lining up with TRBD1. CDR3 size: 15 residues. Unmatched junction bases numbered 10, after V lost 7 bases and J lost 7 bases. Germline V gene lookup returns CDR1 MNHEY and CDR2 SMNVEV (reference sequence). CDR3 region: CASTLGGLANSPLHF. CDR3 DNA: TGTGCCAGCACCCTAGGGGGCTTAGCGAATTCACCCCTCCACTTT.

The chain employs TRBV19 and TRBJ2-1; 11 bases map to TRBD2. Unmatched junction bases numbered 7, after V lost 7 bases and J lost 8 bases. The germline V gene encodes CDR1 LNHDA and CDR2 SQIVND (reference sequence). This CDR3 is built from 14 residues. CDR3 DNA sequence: TGTGCCAGTACCTTAGCGGGGGGGCTCGATGAGCAGTTCTTC. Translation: CASTLAGGLDEQFF.

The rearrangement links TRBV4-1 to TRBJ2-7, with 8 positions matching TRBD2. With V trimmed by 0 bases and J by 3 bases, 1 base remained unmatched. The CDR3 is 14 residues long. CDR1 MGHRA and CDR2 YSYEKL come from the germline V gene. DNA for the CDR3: TGCGCCAGCAGCCAAGACGGGACTAGCTACGAGCAGTACTTC. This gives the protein CASSQDGTSYEQYF.

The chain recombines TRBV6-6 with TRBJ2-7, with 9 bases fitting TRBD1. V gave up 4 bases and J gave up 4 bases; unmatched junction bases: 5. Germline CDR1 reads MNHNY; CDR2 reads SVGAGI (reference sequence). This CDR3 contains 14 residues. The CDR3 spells CASSLTQGAYEQYF. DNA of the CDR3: TGTGCCAGCAGTTTGACACAGGGGGCTTACGAGCAGTACTTC.

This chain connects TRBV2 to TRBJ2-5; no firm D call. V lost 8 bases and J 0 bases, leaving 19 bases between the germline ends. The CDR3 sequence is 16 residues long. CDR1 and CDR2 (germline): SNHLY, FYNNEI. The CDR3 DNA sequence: TGTGCCAGCGGGCTCGTGCCCCTTCGTTACCAAGAGACCCAGTACTTC. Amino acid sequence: CASGLVPLRYQETQYF.

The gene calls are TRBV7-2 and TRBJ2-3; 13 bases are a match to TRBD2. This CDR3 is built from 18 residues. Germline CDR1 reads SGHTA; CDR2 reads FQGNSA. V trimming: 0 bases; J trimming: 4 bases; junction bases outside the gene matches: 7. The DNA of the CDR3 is TGTGCCAGCAGCTTAGCGTTCAGACTAGCGGGGGGCTCAGATACGCAGTATTTT. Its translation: CASSLAFRLAGGSDTQYF.

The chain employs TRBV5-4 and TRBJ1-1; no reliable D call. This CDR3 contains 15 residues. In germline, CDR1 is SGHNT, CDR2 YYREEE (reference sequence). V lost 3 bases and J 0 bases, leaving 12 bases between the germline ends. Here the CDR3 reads CASSYGHAVNTEAFF. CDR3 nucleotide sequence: TGTGCCAGCAGCTATGGCCACGCTGTGAACACTGAAGCTTTCTTT.

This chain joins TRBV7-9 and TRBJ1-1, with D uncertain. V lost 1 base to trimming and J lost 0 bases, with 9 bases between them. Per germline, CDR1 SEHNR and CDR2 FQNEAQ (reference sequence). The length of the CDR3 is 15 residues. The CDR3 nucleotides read TGTGCCAGCAGCTTAGTCGTTGGCATGAACACTGAAGCTTTCTTT. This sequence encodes CASSLVVGMNTEAFF.

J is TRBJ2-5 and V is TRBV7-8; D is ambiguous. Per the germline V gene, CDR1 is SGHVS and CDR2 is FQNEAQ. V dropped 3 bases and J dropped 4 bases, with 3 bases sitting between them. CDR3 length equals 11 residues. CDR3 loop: CASSFGETQYF. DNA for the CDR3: TGTGCCAGCAGCTTCGGAGAGACCCAGTACTTC.

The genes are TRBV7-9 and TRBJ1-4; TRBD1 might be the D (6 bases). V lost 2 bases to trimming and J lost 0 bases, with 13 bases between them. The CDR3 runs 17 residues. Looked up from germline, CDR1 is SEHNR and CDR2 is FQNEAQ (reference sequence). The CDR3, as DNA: TGTGCCAGCAGCTTACTGAACAGGGCGTCAACTAATGAAAAACTGTTTTTT. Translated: CASSLLNRASTNEKLFF.

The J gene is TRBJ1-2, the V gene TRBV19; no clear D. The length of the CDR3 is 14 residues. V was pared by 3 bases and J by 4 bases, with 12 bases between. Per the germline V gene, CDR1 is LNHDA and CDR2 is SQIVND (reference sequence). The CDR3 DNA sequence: TGTGCCAGTAGTATCGGTACAGTTGGCTATGGCTACACCTTC. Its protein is CASSIGTVGYGYTF.

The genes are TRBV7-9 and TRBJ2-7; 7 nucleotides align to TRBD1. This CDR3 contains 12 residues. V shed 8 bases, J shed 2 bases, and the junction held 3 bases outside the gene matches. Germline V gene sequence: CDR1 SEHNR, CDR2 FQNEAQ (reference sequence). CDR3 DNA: TGTGCCAGCGGCCAGGGGGCCTACGAGCAGTACTTC. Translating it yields CASGQGAYEQYF.

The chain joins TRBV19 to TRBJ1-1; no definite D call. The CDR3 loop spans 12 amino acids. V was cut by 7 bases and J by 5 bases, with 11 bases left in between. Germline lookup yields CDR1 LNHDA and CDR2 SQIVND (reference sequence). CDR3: CASISWSTEAFF. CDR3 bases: TGTGCCAGTATAAGCTGGAGTACTGAAGCTTTCTTT.